These 22 T cell receptor beta chains share one sample of origin, sequenced in a study of blood T cell repertoires in COVID-19. Measured with immunoSEQ multiplex PCR; TCRdb has only the in-frame clones, and not every one. The sample contains some 150,000 clones, about 87% of which appear only once. Sample: peripheral blood. The receptors here all came from a middle-aged woman with acute or convalescent COVID-19.

The chain links TRBV12-3 or TRBV12-4 to TRBJ1-1; the D is unclear. This CDR3 has 13 residues. Trimming removed 3 bases from V and 1 base from J, with 6 bases in between. CDR3 DNA: TGTGCCAGCAGTTTTCCCTGGAACACTGAAGCTTTCTTT. Its translation: CASSFPWNTEAFF.

The J gene is TRBJ2-5, the V gene TRBV5-5; 7 bases fit TRBD1. The CDR3 runs to 19 residues. Looked up from germline, CDR1 is SGHKS and CDR2 is YYEKEE (reference sequence). V trimming: 1 base; J trimming: 2 bases; junction bases outside the gene matches: 17. The CDR3 here is CASSLYSLKGQRAQETQYF. The CDR3 nucleotides read TGTGCCAGCAGCTTGTATTCCCTCAAGGGACAGCGAGCTCAAGAGACCCAGTACTTC.

This clone was counted only a few times. The chain couples TRBV11-2 to TRBJ1-2; D gene ambiguous. Germline V gene sequence: CDR1 SGHAT, CDR2 FQNNGV. CDR3 length equals 19 residues. Trimming left V 5 bases short and J 2 bases short, with 27 bases between. The CDR3 loop is CASSPPPGGIRSSNYGYTF. CDR3 coding DNA: TGTGCCAGCAGCCCCCCCCCGGGAGGCATTCGTAGTTCGAACTATGGCTACACCTTC.

This rearrangement joins TRBV7-6 to TRBJ2-5, with 9 bases lining up with TRBD2. Germline assignment: CDR1 SGHVS and CDR2 FNYEAQ. The CDR3 contains 16 residues. Trimming removed 1 base from V and 1 base from J; junction bases left unmatched: 4. CDR3 region: CASSLVLREGQETQYF. CDR3 coding DNA: TGTGCCAGCAGCTTAGTCCTGCGGGAGGGCCAAGAGACCCAGTACTTC.

V usage is TRBV6-5 and J usage is TRBJ1-2; a weak D match, TRBD1 (5 bases). Between the trimmed V and J ends, which lost 8 bases and 8 bases, there was a span of 18 bases. The CDR3 is made up of 13 amino acids. CDR1 and CDR2 (germline): MNHEY, SVGAGI. Written as DNA, the CDR3 is TGTGCCAGCCTCAAAGCCAGGGTAGACGGCTACACCTTC. This sequence encodes CASLKARVDGYTF.

The genes are TRBV4-2 and TRBJ2-7, with D possibly TRBD1 on 6 matching bases. Trimming removed 3 bases at V and 6 bases at J, with 15 bases between. The CDR3 length is 14 residues. CDR1 is LGHNA and CDR2 is YNFKEQ in the germline V gene. This CDR3 is CASSHRGPGSEQYF. CDR3 bases: TGTGCCAGCAGCCACAGGGGCCCCGGTTCCGAGCAGTACTTC.

The genes are TRBV5-1 and TRBJ1-2; 8 bases are a match to TRBD1. The V gene end was trimmed by 3 bases and the J gene end by 3 bases; junction bases not matched to a gene: 7. This CDR3 contains 15 residues. Germline CDR1 SGHRS, CDR2 YFSETQ. CDR3 amino acids: CASSSGTGGDYGYTF. DNA for the CDR3: TGCGCCAGCAGCTCGGGTACAGGGGGGGACTATGGCTACACCTTC.

Note on this clone: Other DNA sequences from this sample encode an identical CDR3 as well. CDR3: CASSVDERTEAFF. The CDR3 DNA sequence: TGTGCCAGCAGCGTAGATGAACGGACTGAAGCTTTCTTT. The genes are TRBV9 and TRBJ1-1; D gene ambiguous. This CDR3 has 13 amino acids. Trimming stripped 0 bases from V and 5 bases from J, with 8 bases between. In germline, CDR1 is SGDLS, CDR2 YYNGEE.

The rearrangement joins TRBV10-3 to TRBJ2-1, with 7 nucleotides matching TRBD1. Germline V lookup: CDR1 ENHRY, CDR2 SYGVKD. J was trimmed by 2 bases and V by 4 bases; bases with no gene match: 2. There are 14 residues in the CDR3. The DNA of the CDR3 is TGTGCCATCAGTGGGCAGGGGGCCTACAATGAGCAGTTCTTC. This codes for CAISGQGAYNEQFF.

This chain connects TRBV24-1 to TRBJ2-1; the match to TRBD2 covers 13 bases. V gave up 2 bases and J gave up 5 bases; unmatched junction bases: 2. Looked up from germline, CDR1 is KGHDR and CDR2 is SFDVKD. The CDR3 consists of 16 residues. CDR3 nucleotides: TGTGCCACCAGTGATTCTGGACTAGCGGGGGACAATGAGCAGTTCTTC. Residues: CATSDSGLAGDNEQFF.

The chain carries TRBV3-1 (or the pseudogene TRBV3-2) and TRBJ1-4; 9 bases align to TRBD1. The CDR3 length is 14 residues. Germline CDR1 reads LGHDT; CDR2 reads YNNKEL (reference sequence). V lost 4 bases and J lost 5; bases outside the gene matches: 2. CDR3 coding DNA: TGTGCCAGCAGCCGGGGACAGGGCAATGAAAAACTGTTTTTT. Translation: CASSRGQGNEKLFF.

The chain combines TRBV19 with TRBJ2-2, with D possibly TRBD1 on 5 matching bases. Trimming left V 7 bases short and J 1 base short, with 13 bases between. The length of the CDR3 is 15 residues. From germline, CDR1 is LNHDA and CDR2 SQIVND (reference sequence). This CDR3 is CASKITGLNTGELFF. The CDR3 DNA is TGTGCCAGTAAAATTACAGGTTTGAACACCGGGGAGCTGTTTTTT.

The sample holds one count of this clone. The rearrangement joins TRBV2 to TRBJ1-2; no firm D call. Germline CDR1 reads SNHLY; CDR2 reads FYNNEI. With 3 bases removed from V and 0 bases from J, the gap between germline ends came to 5 bases. The CDR3 contains 13 residues. The CDR3 nucleotides are TGTGCCAGCAGTGATGGGCCTAACTATGGCTACACCTTC. This gives the protein CASSDGPNYGYTF.

In its sample, this clone was seen a few times. V usage is TRBV28 and J usage is TRBJ1-3; tentative D call: TRBD1 (6 bases). CDR3 length equals 12 residues. Germline V gene lookup returns CDR1 MDHEN and CDR2 SYDVKM. V was clipped by 5 bases and J by 10 bases, with 12 bases between them. CDR3 nucleotide sequence: TGTGCCAGCAGTCTCCGTAGGGGGACCATATATTTT. The encoded protein is CASSLRRGTIYF.

The V gene is TRBV6-2 or TRBV6-3, the J gene TRBJ1-1; D possibly corresponds to TRBD1 (5 bases). CDR3 length: 13 amino acids. Germline CDR1 MNHEY, CDR2 SVGEGT. Trimming stripped 1 base from V and 8 bases from J, with 11 bases between. This chain's CDR3 is CASSYLPGQEAFF. DNA of the CDR3: TGTGCCAGCAGTTACTTACCCGGACAAGAAGCTTTCTTT.

The V and J genes are TRBV2 and TRBJ1-5; 12 bases match TRBD1. V was pared by 6 bases and J by 2 bases, with 8 bases of the junction left unmatched. The germline gives CDR1 SNHLY, CDR2 FYNNEI. This CDR3 has 17 residues. The CDR3 sequence: CASSGTGGMTGNQPQHF. In nucleotides, the CDR3 is TGTGCCAGCAGCGGGACAGGGGGCATGACTGGCAATCAGCCCCAGCATTTT. The complete variable domain, with remaining parts taken from reference TRBV2 and TRBJ1-5, reads EPEVTQTPSHQVTQMGQEVILRCVPISNHLYFYWYRQILGQKVEFLVSFYNNEISEKSEIFDDQFSVERPDGSNFTLKIRSTKLEDSAMYFCASSGTGGMTGNQPQHFGDGTRLSIL.

The V gene is TRBV6-6, the J gene TRBJ1-5; a weak D match, TRBD1 (5 bases). This CDR3 spans 16 amino acids. Germline V gives CDR1 MNHNY, CDR2 SVGAGI (reference sequence). The V end lost 4 bases, the J end lost 1 base, and 14 bases lay between the germline ends. CDR3 sequence reads: CASSSLGGRSNQPQHF. The CDR3, as DNA: TGTGCCAGCAGTTCCTTGGGGGGAAGAAGCAATCAGCCCCAGCATTTT.

The V gene is TRBV3-1 (or the pseudogene TRBV3-2), the J gene TRBJ2-7, with 11 bases that match TRBD2. Germline V gene data show CDR1 as LGHDT and CDR2 as YNNKEL (reference sequence). The ends lost 4 bases at V and 3 bases at J; junction bases unmatched: 5. CDR3 length: 15 amino acids. CDR3 nucleotides: TGTGCCAGCAGCCTTACCGGGACTAGCGGCTACGAGCAGTACTTC. It is translated as CASSLTGTSGYEQYF.

This chain uses TRBV24-1 with TRBJ2-5; possibly TRBD2 for D (6 bases). V was cut by 0 bases and J by 4 bases, with 8 bases left in between. The CDR3 spans 14 residues. Germline CDR1 reads KGHDR; CDR2 reads SFDVKD. The CDR3 reads CATSDLGGGETQYF. The CDR3 coding sequence is TGTGCCACCAGTGATTTGGGGGGAGGAGAGACCCAGTACTTC.

The chain uses TRBV7-2 and TRBJ1-5, with a weak D call TRBD1 (6 bases). The CDR3 length is 13 residues. V was shortened by 5 bases and J by 3 bases, with 8 bases between the two germline ends. CDR1 is SGHTA, CDR2 FQGNSA, per germline. CDR3 sequence reads: CASSGQNNQPQHF. The CDR3 DNA reads as TGTGCCAGCAGCGGACAGAACAATCAGCCCCAGCATTTT.

This clone has a handful of counts. V and J are TRBV7-2 and TRBJ1-3; D unclear. Looked up from germline, CDR1 is SGHTA and CDR2 is FQGNSA. Trimming cost V 0 bases and J 0 bases, with 12 bases left between them. This CDR3 comprises 17 residues. The CDR3 protein is CASSLAEVLLSGNTIYF. CDR3 nucleotides: TGTGCCAGCAGCTTAGCAGAGGTGCTACTCTCTGGAAACACCATATATTTT.

The J gene is TRBJ1-5, the V gene TRBV6-2 or TRBV6-3, with 7 bases that match TRBD1. Trimming at V came to 5 bases and at J to 9 bases, leaving 13 bases not matched to a gene. The CDR3 consists of 15 residues. Germline-derived CDR1 and CDR2 are MNHEY and SVGEGT. CDR3 nucleotides: TGTGCCAGCAGTGACCAGACAGGGCCGGAGGTGCCCCAGCATTTT. The encoded protein is CASSDQTGPEVPQHF.